This entry is about one TCR beta chain. Its antigen is as yet unknown. CDR3 length equals 14 residues. The V end lost 3 bases, the J end lost 6 bases, and 15 bases lay between the germline ends. Per the germline V gene, CDR1 is SGHTS and CDR2 is YDEGEE. This record comes from a study of T cell responses to AZD1222 COVID-19 vaccine. Study results and caveats: Repertoires were obtained solely post-peak T cell response. Clonal diversity may have been underestimated, and the donors were mostly white British, with more females than males. CD4 TCRs covered the whole spike, strongest at regions 160-218 and 743-854. Reportedly, nearly half the spike-specific TCRs target unmutated variant regions.

Assay used: immunoSEQ multiplex PCR; TCRdb lists only in-frame clones, some missing. The sample contains about 76,000 clones, more than 60% of which appear only once. This chain uses TRBV5-8 with TRBJ1-1; no definite D call. The specimen comprised peripheral blood, sampled 28 days after the second dose of the MenACWY control vaccine. This sequence was found in an adult who received the MenACWY meningococcal vaccine as a control. The CDR3 region is CASSSEPGRAEAFF. In DNA form, the CDR3 reads TGTGCCAGCAGCTCGGAACCTGGTCGGGCTGAAGCTTTCTTT.